The clone carrying this T cell receptor beta chain showed up just a few times. As yet, its antigen is unknown. The data stem from a study of cytomegalovirus exposure and HLA in healthy donors. General study findings and limits: Some highly shared sequence variants likely arose as a pipeline artifact. In an earlier analysis, about 87% or about 30%: the productive usage of most TCR beta V segments. The classifier reportedly diagnosed cytomegalovirus status with high specificity and sensitivity. When analyzed later, a missense DCLRE1C variant was found to be linked to TCR beta V- and J-gene trimming.

The CDR3 totals 15 residues. Trimming cost V 7 bases and J 0 bases; bases outside gene matches: 8. Germline V lookup: CDR1 MGHRA, CDR2 YSYEKL. 60 Vbeta and 13 Jbeta primers were used in PCR. Generated by immunoSEQ multiplex PCR, the TCRdb table keeps only in-frame clones and is missing some. The table records about 93,000 clones, approximately 60% of them present only once. The sequenced sample consisted of PBMCs. This rearrangement joins TRBV4-1 to TRBJ2-7; TRBD2 agrees at 8 bases. The clonotype comes from a boy between 5 and 17 years old in good health and CMV-seropositive. This CDR3 reads CASTNLAGASYEQYF. DNA of the CDR3: TGCGCCAGCACTAACCTAGCGGGCGCCTCCTACGAGCAGTACTTC.